This T cell receptor (beta chain) was captured by sequencing in a study of T cell responses to AZD1222 COVID-19 vaccine (dated by TCRdb to about 2021). Concerning the study at large: A total of about 230 trial participants underwent TCR sequencing, of whom 200 to 220 received two doses of AZD1222 and around 25 received two doses of the MenACWY control vaccine. Trial participants were enrolled into age subgroups of 18-55, 56-69 and 70-plus years, which contained about 150, 27 and 61 TCR-sequenced participants, respectively.

Broad study findings and their caveats: A significant rise in spike-specific TCR breadth and depth was observed after two AZD1222 doses relative to day 0 and relative to MenACWY recipients. Because no samples from the day 14 peak response were available, repertoires could be characterized only after the peak T cell response. Only a handful of AZD1222 recipients were SARS-CoV-2 seropositive at baseline, limiting conclusions about previously exposed vaccinees. The vaccine-associated CD4 TCRs covered the entire spike protein, and the dominant responses fell in regions 160-218 and 743-854. The 56-69-year group was small, and its depth increase did not reach significance, likely because of low power. Participants were mostly white British and included more females than males, and it was suggested by the authors that clonal diversity may have been underestimated. Reportedly, almost half of the unique spike-specific TCRs recognized epitopes lying outside the regions that are mutated in the B.1.351 and B.1.1.7 variants.

The CDR3 regions of human TCRbeta chains were analyzed by immunosequencing. Turning to the authors' computational methods: TCRs in the repertoires were compared against a reference library of SARS-CoV-2-specific TCRs that had been generated with the MIRA antigen-specificity platform. Breadth was defined as the fraction of unique TCRs that were SARS-CoV-2-associated. Depth was defined as the fraction of total T cells that were SARS-CoV-2-associated. Using the MIRA data, each spike-specific TCR was mapped to the spike region that the TCR reacts to and placed in a CD4 or CD8 class. Log10-transformed breadth and depth values were compared by one-way ANOVA with Sidak's multiple comparisons tests. TCRdb retrieved this table from immuneACCESS and kept in-frame rearrangements only. Not all clones are present; in checked studies, unresolved V genes account for under half, and no reason is known for the remainder. D and trimming come from the DNA, and the V and J calls and clone size come from that table. Counted in this sample were fewer than 120,000 clones; 80% to 90% of them appeared once. Jointly, the top ten make up around 16% of the sample.

The sample holds a few counts of this clone. Its antigen has not been determined. No much larger clonotype is one base removed from it; base qualities were not supplied. V is pruned by 4 bases and J by 2 bases, leaving 7 bases of the junction without a gene match. The germline V gene provides CDR1 SGHRS and CDR2 YFSETQ. The CDR3 has 16 amino acids, counting the end cysteine and phenylalanine. Only the CDR3 DNA is retained, 48 bases long and in frame from the first base. The sample's time point label is to be understood as: about 28 days (+/-7) after the second vaccine dose. Because spike-specific TCR depth and breadth did not differ between the two schedules, AZD1222 recipients who got a second dose at roughly 4 weeks were pooled with those who got a second dose at roughly 12 weeks. Vaccinee samples were obtained from the UK trials COV001 and COV002, which included a single-blind randomized controlled phase 2/3 trial of AZD1222 (ChAdOx1 nCoV-19) in healthy adults. For TCRbeta chain sequencing, PBMC samples were collected from trial participants at day 0 and at day 28 after the second dose.

The rearranged segments are TRBV5-1 and TRBJ1-3; 9 bases in the junction line up with TRBD1. Sequenced material: peripheral blood, taken 28 days after the second AZD1222 dose. The sequence was obtained from an adult who received the AZD1222 COVID-19 vaccine. The CDR3 region: CASSPGQGHTGNTIYF. The base sequence is TGCGCCAGCAGCCCTGGACAGGGGCACACTGGAAACACCATATATTTT.